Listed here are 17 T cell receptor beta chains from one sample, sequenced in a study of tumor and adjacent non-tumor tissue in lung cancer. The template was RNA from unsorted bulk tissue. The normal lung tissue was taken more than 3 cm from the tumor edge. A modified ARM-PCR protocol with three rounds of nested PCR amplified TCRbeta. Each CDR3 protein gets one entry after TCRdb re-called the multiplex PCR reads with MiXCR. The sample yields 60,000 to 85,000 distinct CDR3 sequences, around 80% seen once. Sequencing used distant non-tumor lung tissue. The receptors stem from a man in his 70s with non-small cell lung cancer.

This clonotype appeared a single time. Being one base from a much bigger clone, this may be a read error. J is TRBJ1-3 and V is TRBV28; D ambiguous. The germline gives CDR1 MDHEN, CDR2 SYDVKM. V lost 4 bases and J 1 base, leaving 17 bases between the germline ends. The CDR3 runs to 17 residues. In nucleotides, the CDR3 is TGTGCCAGCAGTTCCATGATAGGGTCGAGATCTGGAAACACCATATATTTT. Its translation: CASSSMIGSRSGNTIYF.

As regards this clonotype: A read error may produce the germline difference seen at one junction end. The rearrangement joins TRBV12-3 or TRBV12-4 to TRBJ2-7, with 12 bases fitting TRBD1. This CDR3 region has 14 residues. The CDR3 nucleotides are TGTGCCAGCAGTTTATTGGGACAGGGGGCGCGGCATTATTTC. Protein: CASSLLGQGARHYF.

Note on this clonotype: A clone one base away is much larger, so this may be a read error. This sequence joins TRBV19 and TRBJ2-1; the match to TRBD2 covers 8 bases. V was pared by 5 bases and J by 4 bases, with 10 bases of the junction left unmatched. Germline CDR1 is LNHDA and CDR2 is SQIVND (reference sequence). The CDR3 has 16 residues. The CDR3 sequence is CASSHITSGHYNEQFF. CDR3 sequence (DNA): TGTGCCAGTAGTCATATCACTAGCGGTCATTACAATGAGCAGTTCTTC.

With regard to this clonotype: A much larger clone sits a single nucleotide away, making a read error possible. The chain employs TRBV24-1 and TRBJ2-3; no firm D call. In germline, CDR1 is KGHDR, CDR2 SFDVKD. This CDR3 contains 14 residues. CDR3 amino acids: CGTSDPAYTDTQYF. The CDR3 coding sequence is TGTGGCACCAGTGACCCAGCGTATACAGATACGCAGTATTTT.

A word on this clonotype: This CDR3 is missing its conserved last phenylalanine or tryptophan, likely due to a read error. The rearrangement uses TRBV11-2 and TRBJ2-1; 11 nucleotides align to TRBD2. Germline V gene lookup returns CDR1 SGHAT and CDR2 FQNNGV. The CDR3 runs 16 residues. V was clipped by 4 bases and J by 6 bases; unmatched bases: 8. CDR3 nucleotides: TGTGCCAGCAGCTCCCGACTAGCGGGGATCTTCAATGAGCAGTTCTCC. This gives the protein CASSSRLAGIFNEQFS.

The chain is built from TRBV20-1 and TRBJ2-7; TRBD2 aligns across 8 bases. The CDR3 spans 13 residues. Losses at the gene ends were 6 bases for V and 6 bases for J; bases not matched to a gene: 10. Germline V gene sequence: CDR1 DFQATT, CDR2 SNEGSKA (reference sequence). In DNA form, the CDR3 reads TGCAGTGCCAAGAGCGGGAGTGGGGTCGAGCAGTACTTC. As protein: CSAKSGSGVEQYF.

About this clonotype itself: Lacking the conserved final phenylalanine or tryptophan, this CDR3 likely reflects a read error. The CDR3 DNA is TGTGCCAGTAGTTTATTATCGGGCACAGGGGACACTCGTGGCTACACCTTA. Translation: CASSLLSGTGDTRGYTL. The J gene is TRBJ1-2, the V gene TRBV28, with 7 positions matching TRBD1. The CDR3 extends over 17 amino acids. Germline values: CDR1 MDHEN, CDR2 SYDVKM.

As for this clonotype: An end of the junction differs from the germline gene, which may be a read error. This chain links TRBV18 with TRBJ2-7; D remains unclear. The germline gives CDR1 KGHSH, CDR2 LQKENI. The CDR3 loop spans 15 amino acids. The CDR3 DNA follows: TGTGCCTGCTCACCATCGCAGCCACCTCAGTACGAGCAGTACTTC. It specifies CACSPSQPPQYEQYF.

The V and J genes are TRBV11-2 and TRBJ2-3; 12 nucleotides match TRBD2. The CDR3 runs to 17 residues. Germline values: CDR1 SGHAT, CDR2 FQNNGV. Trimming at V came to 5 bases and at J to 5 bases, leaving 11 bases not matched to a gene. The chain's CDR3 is CASSTLLAGGHRDTQYF. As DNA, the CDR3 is TGTGCCAGCAGCACCTTGCTAGCGGGGGGGCATCGAGATACGCAGTATTTT.

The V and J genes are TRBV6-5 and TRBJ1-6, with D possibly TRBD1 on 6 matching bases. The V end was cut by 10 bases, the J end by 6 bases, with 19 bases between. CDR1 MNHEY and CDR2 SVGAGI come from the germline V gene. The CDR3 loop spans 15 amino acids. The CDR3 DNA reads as TGTGCCATCAGGACAGTCGAAAGACCTAATTCACCCCTCCACTTT. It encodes CAIRTVERPNSPLHF.

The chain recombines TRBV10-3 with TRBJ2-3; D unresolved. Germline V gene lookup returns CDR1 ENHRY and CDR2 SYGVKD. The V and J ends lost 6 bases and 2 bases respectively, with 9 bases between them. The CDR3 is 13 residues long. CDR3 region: CAIRVGNTDTQYF. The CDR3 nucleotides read TGTGCCATCAGAGTGGGAAACACAGATACGCAGTATTTT.

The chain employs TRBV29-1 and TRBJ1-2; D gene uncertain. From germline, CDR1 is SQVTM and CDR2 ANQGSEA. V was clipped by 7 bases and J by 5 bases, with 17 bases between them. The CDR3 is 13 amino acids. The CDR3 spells CSAIQTGAYGYTF. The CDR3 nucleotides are TGCAGCGCTATCCAGACGGGAGCTTATGGCTACACCTTC. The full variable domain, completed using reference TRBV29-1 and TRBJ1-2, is SAVISQKPSRDICQRGTSLTIQCQVDSQVTMMFWYRQQPGQSLTLIATANQGSEATYESGFVIDKFPISRPNLTFSTLTVSNMSPEDSSIYLCSAIQTGAYGYTFGSGTRLTVV.

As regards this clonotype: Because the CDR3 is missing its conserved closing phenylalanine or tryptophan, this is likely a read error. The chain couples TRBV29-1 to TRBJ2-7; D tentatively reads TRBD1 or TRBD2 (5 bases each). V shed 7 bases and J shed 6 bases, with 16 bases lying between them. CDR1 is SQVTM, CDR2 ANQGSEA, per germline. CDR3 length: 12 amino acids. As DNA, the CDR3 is TGCAGCGCCTGGGGGACGTATCCCGAGCAGTACATC. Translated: CSAWGTYPEQYI.

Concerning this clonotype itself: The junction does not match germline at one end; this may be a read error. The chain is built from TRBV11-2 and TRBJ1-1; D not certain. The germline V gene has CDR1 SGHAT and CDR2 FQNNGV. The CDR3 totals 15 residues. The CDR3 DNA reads TGCGCCAGGAGCTTCGCCAATTCAAGGGACACTGAAGCTTTCTTT. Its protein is CARSFANSRDTEAFF.

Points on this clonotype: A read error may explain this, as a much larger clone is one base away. The CDR3 sequence is CARSLGQGRTYEQYF. DNA for the CDR3: TGCGCCAGAAGCTTGGGACAGGGGCGCACCTACGAGCAGTACTTC. This chain uses TRBV5-1 with TRBJ2-7, with 10 bases matching TRBD1. Germline CDR1 and CDR2: SGHRS and YFSETQ. The CDR3 totals 15 residues.

CDR3 residues: CASSYWRSETPLTF. The CDR3, as DNA: TGTGCCAGCAGTTACTGGAGGAGTGAGACACCCCTCACCTTC. The V and J genes are TRBV6-6 and TRBJ1-2; D gene ambiguous. The CDR3 is 14 residues long. Trimming left V 1 base short and J 13 bases short, with 19 bases between. Germline-derived CDR1 and CDR2 are MNHNY and SVGAGI (reference sequence).

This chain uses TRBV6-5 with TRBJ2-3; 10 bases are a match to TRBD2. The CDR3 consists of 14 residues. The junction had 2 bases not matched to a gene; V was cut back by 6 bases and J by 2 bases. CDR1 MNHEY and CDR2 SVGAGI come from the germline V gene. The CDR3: CASRAGGDTDTQYF. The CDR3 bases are TGTGCCAGCAGAGCGGGAGGGGACACAGATACGCAGTATTTT.